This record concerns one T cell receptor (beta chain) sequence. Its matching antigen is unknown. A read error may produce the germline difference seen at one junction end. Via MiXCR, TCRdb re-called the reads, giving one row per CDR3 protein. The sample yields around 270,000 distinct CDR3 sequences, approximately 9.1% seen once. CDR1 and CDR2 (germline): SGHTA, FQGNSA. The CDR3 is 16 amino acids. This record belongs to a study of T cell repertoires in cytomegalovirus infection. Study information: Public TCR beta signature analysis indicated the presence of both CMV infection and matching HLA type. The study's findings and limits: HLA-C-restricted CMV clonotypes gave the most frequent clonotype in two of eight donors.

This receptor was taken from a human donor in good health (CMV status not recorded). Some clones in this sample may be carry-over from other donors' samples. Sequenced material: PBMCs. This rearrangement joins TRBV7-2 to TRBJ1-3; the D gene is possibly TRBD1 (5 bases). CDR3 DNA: TGTGCCAGCAGCTTAGTCTTAGCAGGGTCTGGAAACACCACATATTTT. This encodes CASSLVLAGSGNTTYF.